The sequence of this TCR beta chain was determined in a study of a mutant IDH1 vaccine in newly diagnosed glioma. Study in general: Patients in the study were vaccinated eight times, receiving shots in weeks 1, 3, 5, 7, 11, 15, 19 and 23. The start of vaccination came 4-6 weeks after radiotherapy alone, or with temozolomide cycles. Before enrollment, the patients had been treated with radiotherapy alone, temozolomide alone, or both together. Most of them had received both. Regarding the study as a whole: Vaccine-induced immune responses were detected in 85% to 95% of patients.

Notes on this clone: The antigen is not known.

V lost 3 bases, J lost 8 bases, and 6 bases stayed unmatched. Per germline, CDR1 SNHLY and CDR2 FYNNEI. The length of the CDR3 is 14 residues. Produced via immunoSEQ multiplex PCR; TCRdb's table is partial and in-frame only. The table includes 110,000 or so clones, about nine tenths detected once. Stated time point: week 11, during vaccination. Every single dose of the vaccine, 300 ug of mutant IDH1 20-mer peptide, came with topical imiquimod. Here the sequenced sample was PBMCs, taken from a glioma patient whose treatment included an IDH1 peptide vaccine. This TCR was sampled from a woman in her forties or fifties with glioma. The chain combines TRBV2 with TRBJ1-5; 8 bases map to TRBD1. CDR3 sequence reads: CASSEDREVKPQHF. The CDR3 DNA sequence: TGTGCCAGCAGTGAGGACAGGGAGGTTAAGCCCCAGCATTTT.